The rows below give T cell receptor beta chains drawn from one sample of a study of human T cells and chemical hapten exposure. TCRdb re-called the RACE reads with MiXCR, one entry per CDR3 protein. The sample consists of 85,000 to 120,000 distinct CDR3 sequences, approximately 12% of them appearing once. Sequences were derived from whole blood, sampled in connection with sensitization to the hapten diphenylcyclopropenone (DPC). All receptors derive from a woman aged 50 to 60 with alopecia areata. Some clones in this sample may be carry-over from other donors' samples. Both conserved end residues are part of each CDR3. D genes are given only for firm matches. Clone size is given for some rows only: seen once, a few or many times, or a class if the clone is expanded.

CDR3 DNA,CDR3 protein,clone size,D gene,J gene,V gene
TGTGCCAGCAGCTTGAGAAGGGGTAACACTGAAGCTTTCTTT,CASSLRRGNTEAFF,.,.,TRBJ1-1,TRBV7-9
TGCAGTGCCTGGAGGCAGAACACTGAAGCTTTCTTT,CSAWRQNTEAFF,.,.,TRBJ1-1,TRBV20-1
TGTGCCAGCAGCTCGGACGCCCTTGGCACTGAAGCTTTCTTT,CASSSDALGTEAFF,many,.,TRBJ1-1,TRBV11-2
TGTGCCAGCAGGACACCTAGCTCCTATAATTCACCCCTCCACTTT,CASRTPSSYNSPLHF,many,.,TRBJ1-6,TRBV28
TGTGCCAGCAGCCCCTTGAACACTGAAGCTTTCTTT,CASSPLNTEAFF,.,.,TRBJ1-1,TRBV7-9
TGCAGTGCCCGCCTATACAATGAGCAGTTCTTC,CSARLYNEQFF,few,.,TRBJ2-1,TRBV20-1
TGTGCCAGCAGCTTAGCGACTAGCGCGCAGTACTTC,CASSLATSAQYF,.,TRBD2,TRBJ2-7,TRBV7-6
TGTGCCAGCAGTCCGGGACTAGCGGGAACCCCGGGGTCCCAGTACTTC,CASSPGLAGTPGSQYF,.,TRBD2,TRBJ2-5,TRBV12-3/TRBV12-4
TGTGCCAGCAGTCTCGGGGGTACGAGAGATACGCAGTATTTT,CASSLGGTRDTQYF,few,.,TRBJ2-3,TRBV27
TGTGCCAGCAGCCCCCGACAGGGGAACACAGATACGCAGTATTTT,CASSPRQGNTDTQYF,many,TRBD1,TRBJ2-3,TRBV7-6
TGTGCCAGCAGCTCGTCGCCGGGGTTGGCAATCCTGAACTATGGCTACACCTTC,CASSSSPGLAILNYGYTF,many,.,TRBJ1-2,TRBV7-2
TGTGCCAGCAGCCAAGACAGGGAAGAGACCCAGTACTTC,CASSQDREETQYF,many,.,TRBJ2-5,TRBV4-2
TGTGCCAGCAGCCGAGGCCCGGGTGGGCAGTACTTC,CASSRGPGGQYF,.,.,TRBJ2-7,TRBV7-9
TGTGCCAGCAGCCCGCTAGGGACACCCGCCCTGAGCGGCTACACCTTC,CASSPLGTPALSGYTF,.,.,TRBJ1-2,TRBV5-4
TGCAGCCCCGAATCTGCCCAGGGCATAGGATACAATGAGCAGTTCTTC,CSPESAQGIGYNEQFF,many,.,TRBJ2-1,TRBV20-1
TGCGCCAGCAGCCCCGGACTAGCGGGGGGGCGGAATGAGCAGTTCTTC,CASSPGLAGGRNEQFF,.,TRBD2,TRBJ2-1,TRBV4-1
TGTGCCAGCAGCCTACGGACTAGCGGGGGGCCGAGCTACGAGCAGTACTTC,CASSLRTSGGPSYEQYF,many,TRBD2,TRBJ2-7,TRBV5-5
TGTGCCAGTAGTCCCAGGACAGCTCCAAGAGGCTACACCTTC,CASSPRTAPRGYTF,few,.,TRBJ1-2,TRBV19
TGCGCCAGCAGCCAAGATGCCCCAGGAGGGTCACCCCTCCACTTT,CASSQDAPGGSPLHF,few,.,TRBJ1-6,TRBV4-3
TGTGCCAGCAGCCCCGGGACAGGGGCTTCGGAGACCCAGTACTTC,CASSPGTGASETQYF,few,TRBD1,TRBJ2-5,TRBV5-5
TGCAGTGCCAAAGATCCAGGGGGCGCAGGGTACCCTGGAACGTTCTTC,CSAKDPGGAGYPGTFF,few,TRBD1,TRBJ2-1,TRBV20-1
TGCGCCAGCAGCCAAGAGTGGAATTCACCCCTCCACTTT,CASSQEWNSPLHF,many,.,TRBJ1-6,TRBV4-1
TGTGCCAGCCTGACTAGCGGGAACACAGATACGCAGTATTTT,CASLTSGNTDTQYF,many,TRBD2,TRBJ2-3,TRBV7-9
TGTGCCACCAGTGATCCGGACACTGAAGCTTTCTTT,CATSDPDTEAFF,.,.,TRBJ1-1,TRBV24-1
TGCGCCAGCAGCTTGTCCCGGAGCGGGATGGTGGATGAGCAGTTCTTC,CASSLSRSGMVDEQFF,.,TRBD2,TRBJ2-1,TRBV5-1
TGTGCCAGCAGCTTGGGACTCACTCGCGAGACCCAGTACTTC,CASSLGLTRETQYF,.,.,TRBJ2-5,TRBV7-2